This T cell receptor beta chain came from a study of T cell repertoires in cytomegalovirus infection. The CDR3 consists of 18 residues. V dropped 2 bases and J dropped 2; count of bases not matched to a gene: 10. The germline gives CDR1 SGHRS, CDR2 YFSETQ. TCRdb reanalysed the reads using MiXCR and keeps one entry per CDR3 protein. The sample has about 240,000 distinct CDR3 sequences, approximately 7% seen once. This sequence was found in a human donor in good health (CMV status not recorded). Some clones in this sample may be carry-over from other donors' samples. Material: PBMCs. V gene TRBV5-1 combines with J gene TRBJ1-3; TRBD1 agrees at 10 bases. The CDR3 reads CASSFRDPGTGAGNTIYF. In DNA form, the CDR3 reads TGCGCCAGCAGCTTTCGCGACCCCGGGACAGGGGCTGGAAACACCATATATTTT.